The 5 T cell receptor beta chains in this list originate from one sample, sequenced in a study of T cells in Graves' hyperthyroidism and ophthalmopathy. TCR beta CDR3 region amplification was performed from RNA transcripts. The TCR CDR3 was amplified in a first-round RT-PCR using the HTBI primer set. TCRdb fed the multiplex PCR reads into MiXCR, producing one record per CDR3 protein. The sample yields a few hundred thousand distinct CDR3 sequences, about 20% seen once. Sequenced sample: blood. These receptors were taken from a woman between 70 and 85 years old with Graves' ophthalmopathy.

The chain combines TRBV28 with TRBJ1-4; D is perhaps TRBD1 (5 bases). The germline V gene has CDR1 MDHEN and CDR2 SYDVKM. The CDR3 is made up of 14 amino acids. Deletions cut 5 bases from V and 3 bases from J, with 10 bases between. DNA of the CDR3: TGTGCCAGCAGTGAATGGGGGGCTAATGAAAAACTGTTTTTT. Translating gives CASSEWGANEKLFF.

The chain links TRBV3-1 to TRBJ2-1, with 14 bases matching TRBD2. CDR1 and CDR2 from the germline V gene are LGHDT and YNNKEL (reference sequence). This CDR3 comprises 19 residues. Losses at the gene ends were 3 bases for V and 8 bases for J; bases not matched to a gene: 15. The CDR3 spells CASSQERLAGGPSNHEQFF. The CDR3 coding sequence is TGTGCCAGCAGCCAGGAAAGACTAGCGGGAGGGCCTTCCAACCATGAGCAGTTCTTC.

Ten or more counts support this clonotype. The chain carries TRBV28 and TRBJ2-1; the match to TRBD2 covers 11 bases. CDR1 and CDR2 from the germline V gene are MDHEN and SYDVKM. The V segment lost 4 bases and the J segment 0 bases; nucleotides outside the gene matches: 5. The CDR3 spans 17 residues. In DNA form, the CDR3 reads TGTGCCAGCAGTTGGACTAGCGGGCATGGCTCCTACAATGAGCAGTTCTTC. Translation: CASSWTSGHGSYNEQFF.

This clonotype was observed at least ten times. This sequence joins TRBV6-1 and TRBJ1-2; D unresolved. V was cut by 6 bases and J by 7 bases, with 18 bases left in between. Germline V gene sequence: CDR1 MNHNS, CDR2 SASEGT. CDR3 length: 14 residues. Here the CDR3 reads CASRRLGTDRGYTF. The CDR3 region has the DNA TGTGCCAGCAGGAGACTAGGAACAGACCGTGGCTACACCTTC.

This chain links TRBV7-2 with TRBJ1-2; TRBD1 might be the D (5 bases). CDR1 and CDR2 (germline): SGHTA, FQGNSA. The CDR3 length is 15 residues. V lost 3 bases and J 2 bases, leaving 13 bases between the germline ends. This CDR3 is CASSLRSGRNYGYTF. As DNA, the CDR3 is TGTGCCAGCAGCTTGAGGTCAGGGAGAAACTATGGCTACACCTTC. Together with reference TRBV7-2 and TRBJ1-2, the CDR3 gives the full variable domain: GAGVSQSPSNKVTEKGKDVELRCDPISGHTALYWYRQSLGQGLEFLIYFQGNSAPDKSGLPSDRFSAERTGGSVSTLTIQRTQQEDSAVYLCASSLRSGRNYGYTFGSGTRLTVV.